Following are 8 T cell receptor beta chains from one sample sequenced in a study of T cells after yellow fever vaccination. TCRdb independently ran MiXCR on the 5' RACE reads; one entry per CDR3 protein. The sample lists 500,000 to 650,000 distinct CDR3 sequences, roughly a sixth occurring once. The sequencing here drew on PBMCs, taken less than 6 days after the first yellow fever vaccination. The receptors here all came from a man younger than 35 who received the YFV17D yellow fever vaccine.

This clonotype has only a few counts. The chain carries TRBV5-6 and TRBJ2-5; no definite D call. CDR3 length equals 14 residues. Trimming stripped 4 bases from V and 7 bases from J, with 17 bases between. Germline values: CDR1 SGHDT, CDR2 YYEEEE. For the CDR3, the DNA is TGTGCCAGCAGCCCCACCCTCCAAGAGAGGACCCAGTACTTC. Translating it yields CASSPTLQERTQYF. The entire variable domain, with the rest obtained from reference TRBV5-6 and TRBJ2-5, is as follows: DAGVTQSPTHLIKTRGQQVTLRCSPKSGHDTVSWYQQALGQGPQFIFQYYEEEERQRGNFPDRFSGHQFPNYSSELNVNALLLGDSALYLCASSPTLQERTQYFGPGTRLLVL.

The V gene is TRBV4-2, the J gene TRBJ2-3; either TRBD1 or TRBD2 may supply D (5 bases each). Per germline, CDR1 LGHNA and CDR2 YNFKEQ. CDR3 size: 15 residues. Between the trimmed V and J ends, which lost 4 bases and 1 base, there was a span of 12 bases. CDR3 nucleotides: TGTGCCAGCAGCCCTCGGGGCCGGGGCACAGATACGCAGTATTTT. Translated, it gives CASSPRGRGTDTQYF.

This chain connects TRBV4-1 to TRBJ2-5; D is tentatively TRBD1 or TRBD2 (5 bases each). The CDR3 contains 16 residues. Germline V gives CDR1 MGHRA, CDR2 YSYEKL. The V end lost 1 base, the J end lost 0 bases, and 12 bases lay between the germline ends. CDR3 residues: CASSQAGDGHQETQYF. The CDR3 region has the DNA TGCGCCAGCAGCCAAGCCGGGGACGGTCACCAAGAGACCCAGTACTTC.

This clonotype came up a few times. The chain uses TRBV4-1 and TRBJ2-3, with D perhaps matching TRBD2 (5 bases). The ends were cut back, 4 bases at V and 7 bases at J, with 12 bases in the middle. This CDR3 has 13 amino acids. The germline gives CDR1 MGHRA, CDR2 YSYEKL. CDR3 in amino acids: CASSPWRGNTQYF. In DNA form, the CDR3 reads TGCGCCAGCAGCCCCTGGAGAGGGAATACGCAGTATTTT.

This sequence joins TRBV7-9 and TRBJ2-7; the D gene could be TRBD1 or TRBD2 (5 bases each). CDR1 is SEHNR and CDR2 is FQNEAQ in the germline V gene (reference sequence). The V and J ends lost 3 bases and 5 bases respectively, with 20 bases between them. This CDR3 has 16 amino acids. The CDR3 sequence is CASSLDPGRSRDEQYF. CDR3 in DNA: TGTGCCAGCAGCTTGGATCCGGGACGGTCCCGGGACGAGCAGTACTTC.

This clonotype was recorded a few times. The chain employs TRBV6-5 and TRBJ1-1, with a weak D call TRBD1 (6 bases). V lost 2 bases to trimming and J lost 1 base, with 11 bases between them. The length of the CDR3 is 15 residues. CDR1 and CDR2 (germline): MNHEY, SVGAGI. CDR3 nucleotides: TGTGCCAGCAGTTACCCACAGGGTCAGAACACTGAAGCTTTCTTT. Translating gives CASSYPQGQNTEAFF.

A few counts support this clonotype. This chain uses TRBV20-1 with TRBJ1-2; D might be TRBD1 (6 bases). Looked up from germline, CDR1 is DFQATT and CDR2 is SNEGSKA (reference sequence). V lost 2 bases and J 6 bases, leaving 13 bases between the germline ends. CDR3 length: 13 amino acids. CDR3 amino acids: CSARPGVTNGYTF. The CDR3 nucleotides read TGCAGTGCTAGACCAGGGGTGACGAATGGCTACACCTTC.

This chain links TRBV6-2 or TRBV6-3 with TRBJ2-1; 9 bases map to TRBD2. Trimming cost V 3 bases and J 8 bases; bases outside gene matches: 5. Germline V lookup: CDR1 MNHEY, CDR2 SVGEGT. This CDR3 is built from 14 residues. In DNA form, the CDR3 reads TGTGCCAGCAGTTATCTAGCGGGGACCCATGAGCAGTTCTTC. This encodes CASSYLAGTHEQFF.